This record concerns one TCR beta chain sequence. Its antigen is unidentified. Oncomine TCR Beta short-read sequencing was applied to DNA from cultured CD4+ T cells. It was cultured CD4+ T cells from which genomic DNA was extracted. TCRdb processed the PCR reads anew with MiXCR; each CDR3 protein has one entry. This table has about 15,000 distinct CDR3 sequences, 30% appearing once. V was clipped by 5 bases and J by 8 bases, with 21 bases between them. This CDR3 region has 15 residues. The germline CDR1 and CDR2 sequences are SEHNR and FQNEAQ (reference sequence). The sample comes from a study of vaccination and CD4 T cells after COVID-19. Study background: Post-vaccination samples were procured at a median of around 72 days following dose two (range 14 to 241). Every culture used as a control got a CEFX pool, an HIV-1 Nef pool, or no peptide.

The treatment denotes: roughly nine-day PBMC culture with coronavirus spike peptide pools or control peptides (ViraFEST assay). A negative selection step was used to isolate CD4+ T cells once culture had run for 10 to 11 days. V usage is TRBV7-9 and J usage is TRBJ1-2; weak D call: TRBD1 (5 bases). This clonotype originated in a human donor with COVID-19. The sequencing input was cultured CD4+ T cells from blood. CDR3 amino acids: CASSALPGGIGGYTF. The CDR3 nucleotides are TGTGCCAGCAGCGCTCTACCGGGGGGGATTGGGGGCTACACCTTC.